These 11 T cell receptor beta chains were all obtained from the same sample, sequenced in a study. TCRdb recomputed calls from the reads with MiXCR, one row per CDR3 protein. The sample records more than 5,500 distinct CDR3 sequences, 30% to 35% being singletons. Sample: blood. The receptors were sampled from a human donor.

For this clonotype: It may be a read error: a sequence one base away is much more abundant. This rearrangement joins TRBV20-1 to TRBJ2-7, with D perhaps given as TRBD1 or TRBD2 (5 bases each). The CDR3 runs to 15 residues. Looked up from germline, CDR1 is DFQATT and CDR2 is SNEGSKA (reference sequence). As DNA, the CDR3 is TGCTGTGCTAGAGATCGGGGCATCACAGCCTACGAGCAGTACTTC. It specifies CCARDRGITAYEQYF.

With regard to this clonotype: Possible read error: a much larger clone is one base away. This chain connects TRBV28 to TRBJ2-1, with D unresolved. The V end was cut by 5 bases, the J end by 10 bases, with 18 bases between. The CDR3 has 14 residues. Germline-derived CDR1 and CDR2 are MDHEN and SYDVKM. The CDR3, as DNA: TGTGCCAGCAGTCCCCCGACCCTCTCCTACGAGCAGTTCTTC. The encoded protein is CASSPPTLSYEQFF. Filled out from reference TRBV28 and TRBJ2-1, the complete variable domain reads DVKVTQSSRYLVKRTGEKVFLECVQDMDHENMFWYRQDPGLGLRLIYFSYDVKMKEKGDIPEGYSVSREKKERFSLILESASTNQTSMYLCASSPPTLSYEQFFGPGTRLTVL.

This chain connects TRBV20-1 to TRBJ1-2; no clear D gene. Germline V gene data show CDR1 as DFQATT and CDR2 as SNEGSKA (reference sequence). Trimming stripped 6 bases from V and 4 bases from J, with 15 bases between. The CDR3 is made up of 13 amino acids. The DNA of the CDR3 is TGCAGTGCCCTAAGGGAGGGTCCCTATGGCTACACCTTC. It encodes CSALREGPYGYTF.

In its sample, this clonotype is medium-sized. In DNA, the CDR3 is TGTGCCTGGACCTCCGGGACTCATTACAATGAGCAGTTCTTC. This sequence encodes CAWTSGTHYNEQFF. The rearrangement links TRBV30 to TRBJ2-1, with D possibly TRBD2 on 6 matching bases. V dropped 4 bases and J dropped 4 bases, with 14 bases sitting between them. Germline lookup yields CDR1 GTSNPN and CDR2 SVGIG (reference sequence). The CDR3 is made up of 14 amino acids.

This clonotype has a count of ten or more. The CDR3 sequence is CASSATLNTEAFF. The DNA of the CDR3 is TGTGCCAGTAGTGCCACATTGAACACTGAAGCTTTCTTT. The chain uses TRBV19 and TRBJ1-1, with unresolved D. Between the trimmed V and J ends, which lost 5 bases and 0 bases, there was a span of 7 bases. This CDR3 has 13 residues. Per germline, CDR1 LNHDA and CDR2 SQIVND (reference sequence).

This chain uses TRBV29-1 with TRBJ1-5; D might be TRBD1 (5 bases). This CDR3 spans 13 amino acids. Trimming stripped 8 bases from V and 6 bases from J, with 17 bases between. Germline V gene data show CDR1 as SQVTM and CDR2 as ANQGSEA. The CDR3 protein is CSQEYGGGQPQHF. In DNA, the CDR3 is TGCAGCCAAGAGTACGGGGGAGGTCAGCCCCAGCATTTT.

In its sample, this clonotype ranks as medium-sized. The chain uses TRBV6-2 or TRBV6-3 and TRBJ1-4; a possible D gene is TRBD1 (5 bases). From germline, CDR1 is MNHEY and CDR2 SVGEGT. The CDR3 consists of 19 residues. V lost 4 bases to trimming and J lost 0 bases, with 21 bases between them. The CDR3 spells CASSFHTGTDGATNEKLFF. The CDR3 DNA reads TGTGCCAGCAGTTTCCATACCGGGACGGACGGTGCAACTAATGAAAAACTGTTTTTT.

This clonotype qualifies as medium-sized. The chain carries TRBV7-2 and TRBJ1-1; unclear D gene. Trimming pared 2 bases from V and 0 bases from J, leaving 10 bases between. The CDR3 extends over 15 amino acids. Per germline, CDR1 SGHTA and CDR2 FQGNSA. CDR3 amino acids: CASSLSAGMNTEAFF. In DNA form, the CDR3 reads TGTGCCAGCAGCTTAAGTGCAGGAATGAACACTGAAGCTTTCTTT.

By share, this clonotype ranks as medium-sized. The V call is TRBV12-3 or TRBV12-4, the J call TRBJ2-1; TRBD2 might be the D (5 bases). The V and J ends lost 5 bases and 5 bases respectively, with 16 bases between them. The CDR3 covers 15 residues. CDR3 region: CASSPPGLHHNEQFF. The CDR3 DNA sequence: TGTGCCAGCAGTCCTCCCGGACTGCATCACAATGAGCAGTTCTTC.

This clonotype is classed as medium-sized (0.01 to 0.1%). The chain employs TRBV30 and TRBJ2-7; 11 bases line up with TRBD2. The CDR3 is 16 amino acids. From germline, CDR1 is GTSNPN and CDR2 SVGIG (reference sequence). Trimming at V came to 2 bases and at J to 6 bases, leaving 12 bases not matched to a gene. The CDR3 protein is CAWSMLGLAGGSEQYF. CDR3 DNA sequence: TGTGCCTGGAGTATGTTGGGGCTAGCGGGAGGAAGCGAGCAGTACTTC.

The rearrangement links TRBV14 to TRBJ1-3; D unclear. This CDR3 region has 14 residues. V lost 0 bases and J lost 8, with 11 bases in between. Germline CDR1 is SGHDN and CDR2 is FVKESK. The CDR3 bases are TGTGCCAGCAGCCAAGACCTTTATGGCTACACCATATATTTT. This codes for CASSQDLYGYTIYF.